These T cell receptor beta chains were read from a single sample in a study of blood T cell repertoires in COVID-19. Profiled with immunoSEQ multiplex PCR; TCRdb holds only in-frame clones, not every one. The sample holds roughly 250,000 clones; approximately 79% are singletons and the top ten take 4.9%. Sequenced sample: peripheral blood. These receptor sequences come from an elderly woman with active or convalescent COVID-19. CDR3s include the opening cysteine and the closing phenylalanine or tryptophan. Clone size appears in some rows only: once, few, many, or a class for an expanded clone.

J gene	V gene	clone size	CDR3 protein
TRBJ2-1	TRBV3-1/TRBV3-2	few	CASKAGEDLSYNEQFF
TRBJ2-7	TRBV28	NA	CASSLTGDLREQYF
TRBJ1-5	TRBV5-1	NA	CASSLSGYSNQPQHF
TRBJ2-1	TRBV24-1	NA	CATSAVKGLTYNEQFF
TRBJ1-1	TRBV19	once	CASSMRERGAEAFF
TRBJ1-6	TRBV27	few	CASSSSITPGTGHSPLHF
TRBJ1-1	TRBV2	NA	CASTRTGLGTEAFF
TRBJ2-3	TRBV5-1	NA	CASSPVAGTDTQYF
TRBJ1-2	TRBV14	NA	CASSQVGGRYGYTF
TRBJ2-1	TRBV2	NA	CASAPGQLTYNEQFF
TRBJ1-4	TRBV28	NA	CASTRKEKLFF
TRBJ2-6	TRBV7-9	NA	CASSKTGKANVLTF
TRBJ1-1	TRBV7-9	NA	CASSHSGLGAEAFF
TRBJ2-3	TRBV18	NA	CASSPLAGGPSTDTQYF
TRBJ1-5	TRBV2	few	CASSGTEGNQPQHF
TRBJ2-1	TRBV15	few	CATSISGRVDNEQFF
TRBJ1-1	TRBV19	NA	CASSPQASMSEAFF
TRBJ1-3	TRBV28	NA	CASSLKTELGNTIYF
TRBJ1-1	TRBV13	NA	CASSLGGPSTEAFF
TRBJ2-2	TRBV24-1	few	CATSGSGSGELFF
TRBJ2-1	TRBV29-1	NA	CSVETVASGNEQFF
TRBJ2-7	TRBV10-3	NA	CAITKSGGARGSYEQYF
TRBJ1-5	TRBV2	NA	CASSTQGGNQPQHF
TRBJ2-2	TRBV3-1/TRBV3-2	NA	CASSPMTGANTGELFF
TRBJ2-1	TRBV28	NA	CASRASGGQYNEQFF
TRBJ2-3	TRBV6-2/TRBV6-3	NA	CASSPGLAGTSDTQYF
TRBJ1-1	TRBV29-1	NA	CSVMADKWARDTEAFF
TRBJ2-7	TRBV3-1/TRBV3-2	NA	CASSQGADTGYEQYF
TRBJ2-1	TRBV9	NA	CASSVVDGGQGIYNEQFF
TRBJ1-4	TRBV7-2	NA	CASAHSRGSSNEKLFF
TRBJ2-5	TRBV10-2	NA	CASSRAGRGQETQYF
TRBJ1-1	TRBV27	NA	CASSQQGPNTEAFF
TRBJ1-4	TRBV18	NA	CASSPRGDRGEKLFF
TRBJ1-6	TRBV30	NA	CAWTVTGSYSPLHF
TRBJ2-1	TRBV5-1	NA	CASSPERGRYNEQFF
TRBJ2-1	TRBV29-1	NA	CSYKTRVSSYNEQFF
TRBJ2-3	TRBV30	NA	CAWSQGTYTDTQYF
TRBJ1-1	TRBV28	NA	CASSLGQGAEAFF
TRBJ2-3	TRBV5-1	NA	CASSSVELTDTQYF
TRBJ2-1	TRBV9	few	CASSISGGSSYNEQFF
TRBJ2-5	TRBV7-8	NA	CASSMGQQETQYF
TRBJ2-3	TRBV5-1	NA	CASSIEGTTDTQYF
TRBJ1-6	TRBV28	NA	CASRLGGSYNSPLHF
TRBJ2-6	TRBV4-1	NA	CASSPGGQRVGYGANVLTF
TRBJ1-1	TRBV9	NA	CASSDSLNTEAFF